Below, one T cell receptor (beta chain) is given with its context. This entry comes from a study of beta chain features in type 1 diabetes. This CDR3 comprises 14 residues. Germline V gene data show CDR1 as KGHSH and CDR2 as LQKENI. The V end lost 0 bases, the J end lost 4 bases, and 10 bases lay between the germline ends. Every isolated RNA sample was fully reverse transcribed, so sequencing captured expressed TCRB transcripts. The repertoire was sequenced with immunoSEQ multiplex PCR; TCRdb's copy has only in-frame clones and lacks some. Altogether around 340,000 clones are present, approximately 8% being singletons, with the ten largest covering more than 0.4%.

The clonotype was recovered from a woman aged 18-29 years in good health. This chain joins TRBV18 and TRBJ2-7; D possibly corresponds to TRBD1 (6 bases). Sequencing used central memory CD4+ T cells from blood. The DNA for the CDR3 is TGTGCCAGCTCACCACCAGGGACATCTTACGAGCAGTACTTC. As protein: CASSPPGTSYEQYF.